The 11 T cell receptor beta chains listed next were all sequenced from one sample in a study of shared clonotypes between healthy human individuals. Naive CD8 populations comprised CD45RO-negative cells positively selected for CCR7, excluding terminally differentiated effector memory CD45RA+ cells. Repertoires were generated with immunoSEQ multiplex PCR, while TCRdb's copy carries only in-frame clones and drops some. The sample has some 2 million clones, 85% to 95% seen once. The sample taken for sequencing was naive CD8+ T cells sorted from blood. The receptors derive from a young man in good health.

For this clone: The sample has other DNA sequences that encode this CDR3 too. V is TRBV19 and J is TRBJ1-2; maybe TRBD1 (5 bases). Trimming removed 1 base at V and 2 bases at J, with 8 bases between. The germline V gene has CDR1 LNHDA and CDR2 SQIVND (reference sequence). CDR3 length: 14 residues. CDR3 sequence (DNA): TGTGCCAGTAGTATAGGCACAGGCAACTATGGCTACACCTTC. It translates to CASSIGTGNYGYTF.

V usage is TRBV11-1 and J usage is TRBJ2-3; no definite D call. The germline V and J ends were trimmed by 3 bases and 3 bases, with 10 bases remaining between them. This CDR3 contains 14 residues. From germline, CDR1 is SGHAT and CDR2 FQDESV (reference sequence). CDR3 bases: TGTGCCAGCAGCTTCTCTTCTGTTACAGATACGCAGTATTTT. This gives the protein CASSFSSVTDTQYF.

The rearrangement joins TRBV7-9 to TRBJ2-7; 10 bases match TRBD2. CDR1 is SEHNR, CDR2 FQNEAQ, per germline (reference sequence). Losses at the gene ends were 5 bases for V and 6 bases for J; bases not matched to a gene: 13. The CDR3 covers 16 residues. CDR3 DNA sequence: TGTGCCAGCAGCCCCCCCGACGGGCTAGCGGGAGCCGAGCAGTACTTC. Amino acid sequence: CASSPPDGLAGAEQYF.

The count of this clone is one. The chain's CDR3 is CASSLLVGLYNEQFF. The CDR3 nucleotides read TGCGCCAGCAGTCTCCTAGTAGGGCTTTACAATGAGCAGTTCTTC. This chain uses TRBV4-1 with TRBJ2-1; no definite D call. V was cut by 6 bases and J by 4 bases, with 16 bases left in between. Germline values: CDR1 MGHRA, CDR2 YSYEKL. CDR3 length equals 15 residues.

This chain uses TRBV2 with TRBJ1-5, with 7 bases lining up with TRBD1. After removal of 2 bases from V and 5 bases from J, the junction contained 3 bases not matched to a gene. The CDR3 length is 14 residues. Germline V gene data show CDR1 as SNHLY and CDR2 as FYNNEI. The chain's CDR3 is CASSEIGGDQPQHF. The DNA for the CDR3 is TGTGCCAGCAGTGAAATAGGGGGCGATCAGCCCCAGCATTTT.

The rearrangement links TRBV5-1 to TRBJ1-1, with D unclear. V lost 2 bases and J lost 5, with 13 bases in between. This CDR3 comprises 14 residues. The V gene's germline CDR1 is SGHRS and CDR2 YFSETQ. The CDR3: CASSFSGRGTEAFF. The CDR3 DNA reads TGCGCCAGCAGCTTCTCAGGAAGAGGGACTGAAGCTTTCTTT.

The chain uses TRBV10-3 and TRBJ2-5, with a weak D call TRBD2 (7 bases). Germline values: CDR1 ENHRY, CDR2 SYGVKD. The CDR3 spans 14 residues. V dropped 11 bases and J dropped 1 base, with 17 bases sitting between them. CDR3 sequence: CAASRGGGQETQYF. CDR3 DNA: TGTGCCGCCTCTCGAGGGGGGGGCCAAGAGACCCAGTACTTC.

As regards this clone: The sample carries other DNA sequences with the same CDR3. This chain links TRBV9 with TRBJ2-1; 7 bases fit TRBD2. CDR1 and CDR2 (germline): SGDLS, YYNGEE. The V segment lost 3 bases and the J segment 7 bases; nucleotides outside the gene matches: 1. This CDR3 has 12 residues. CDR3 in amino acids: CASSAGGNEQFF. The CDR3 region has the DNA TGTGCCAGCAGCGCCGGGGGGAATGAGCAGTTCTTC.

The chain has TRBV4-1 and TRBJ2-1, with 7 bases aligning to TRBD2. This CDR3 spans 14 amino acids. J gave up 10 bases and V 1 base, and 7 bases lay outside the gene matches. From germline, CDR1 is MGHRA and CDR2 YSYEKL. The CDR3 DNA reads as TGCGCCAGCAGCCAAGGTAGCGGGTTTCTGGAGCAGTTCTTC. This gives the protein CASSQGSGFLEQFF.

The chain recombines TRBV5-4 with TRBJ1-2; D may be TRBD1 (6 bases). V gave up 4 bases and J gave up 0 bases, with 10 bases separating them. CDR1 SGHNT and CDR2 YYREEE come from the germline V gene (reference sequence). The CDR3 is 14 residues long. This CDR3 reads CASSQDSSNYGYTF. CDR3 bases: TGTGCCAGCAGCCAGGACAGTTCTAACTATGGCTACACCTTC.

The gene calls are TRBV2 and TRBJ2-1; 10 bases are a match to TRBD2. The J segment lost 7 bases and the V segment lost 2 bases, leaving 5 bases of the junction unmatched. This CDR3 is built from 15 residues. Germline loops: CDR1 SNHLY, CDR2 FYNNEI. The CDR3 nucleotides read TGTGCCAGCAGTGAATTCCTAGCGGGGGATAATGAGCAGTTCTTC. Translating it yields CASSEFLAGDNEQFF.